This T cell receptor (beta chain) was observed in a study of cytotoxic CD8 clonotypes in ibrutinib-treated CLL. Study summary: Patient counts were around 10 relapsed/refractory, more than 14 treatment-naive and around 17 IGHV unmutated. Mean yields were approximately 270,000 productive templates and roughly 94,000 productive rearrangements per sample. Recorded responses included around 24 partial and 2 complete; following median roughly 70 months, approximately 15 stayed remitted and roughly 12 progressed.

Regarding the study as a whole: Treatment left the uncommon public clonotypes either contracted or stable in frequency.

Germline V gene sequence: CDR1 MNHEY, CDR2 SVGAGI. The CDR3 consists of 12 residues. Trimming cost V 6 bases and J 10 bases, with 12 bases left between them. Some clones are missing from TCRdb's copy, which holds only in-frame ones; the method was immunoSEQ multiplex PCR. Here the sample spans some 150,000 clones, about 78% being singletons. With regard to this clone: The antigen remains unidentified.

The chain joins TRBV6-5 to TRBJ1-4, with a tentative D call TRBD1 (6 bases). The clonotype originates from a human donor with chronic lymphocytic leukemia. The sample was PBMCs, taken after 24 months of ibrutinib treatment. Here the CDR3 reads CASSQAGVKLFF. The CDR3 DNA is TGTGCCAGCAGCCAGGCAGGGGTAAAACTGTTTTTT.